These 29 T cell receptor beta chains originate from one sample sequenced in a study of T cells in localized non-small cell lung cancer. Produced via immunoSEQ multiplex PCR; TCRdb's table is partial and in-frame only. The profile shows 30,000 to 35,000 clones, around nine tenths of them singletons. The sample consisted of peripheral blood, taken before any cancer treatment. These TCRs come from a woman aged 35 to 70 with stage I lung adenocarcinoma.

This chain connects TRBV27 to TRBJ1-1; a possible D gene is TRBD1 (5 bases). CDR1 and CDR2 from the germline V gene are MNHEY and SMNVEV (reference sequence). CDR3 length: 14 residues. V shed 2 bases and J shed 1 base, with 8 bases lying between them. CDR3 in DNA: TGTGCCAGCAGTTTACTAGGGGAGAACACTGAAGCTTTCTTT. Protein: CASSLLGENTEAFF.

The J gene is TRBJ2-1, the V gene TRBV4-3; D may be TRBD1 or TRBD2 (5 bases each). Germline loops: CDR1 LGHNA, CDR2 YSLEER. The CDR3 consists of 18 residues. Deletions cut 0 bases from V and 7 bases from J, with 22 bases between. The chain's CDR3 is CASSQDWAQASGRNEQFF. The CDR3, as DNA: TGCGCCAGCAGCCAAGATTGGGCCCAGGCCTCGGGGCGGAATGAGCAGTTCTTC.

The chain recombines TRBV9 with TRBJ2-7, with 7 bases identical to TRBD1. The length of the CDR3 is 14 residues. Germline V CDR1 and CDR2: SGDLS, YYNGEE. With 3 bases clipped from V and 4 bases from J, the junction kept 7 bases outside the gene matches. CDR3 nucleotide sequence: TGTGCCAGCAGCGCTGGGACAGAGAATTACGAGCAGTACTTC. Protein: CASSAGTENYEQYF.

The table lists this clone with a few counts. V gene TRBV7-3 combines with J gene TRBJ2-2, with D possibly matching TRBD2 (5 bases). This CDR3 region has 16 residues. Germline loops: CDR1 SGHTA, CDR2 FQGTGA. V lost 5 bases and J lost 2, with 15 bases in between. CDR3 sequence (DNA): TGTGCCAGCAGCCCGTCAAGCGGATACAACACCGGGGAGCTGTTTTTT. Translation gives CASSPSSGYNTGELFF.

The sample holds one count of this clone. The chain recombines TRBV11-2 with TRBJ2-2; 7 bases agree with TRBD1. The CDR3 contains 15 residues. V gave up 6 bases and J gave up 5 bases; unmatched junction bases: 9. The germline V gene has CDR1 SGHAT and CDR2 FQNNGV. The DNA of the CDR3 is TGTGCCAGCAGTTCGGACAGGTGGGGAACCGGGGAGCTGTTTTTT. It specifies CASSSDRWGTGELFF.

The V gene is TRBV7-2, the J gene TRBJ1-2; 8 nucleotides line up with TRBD1. The trim removed 5 bases at V and 2 bases at J, leaving 13 bases unmatched. The germline V gene has CDR1 SGHTA and CDR2 FQGNSA. This CDR3 has 17 residues. The CDR3, as DNA: TGTGCCAGCAGCCCTACAGGGGGTGGGTTGGAAAACTATGGCTACACCTTC. Its protein is CASSPTGGGLENYGYTF.

The genes are TRBV7-2 and TRBJ1-5; a weak D match, TRBD1 (5 bases). Germline assignment: CDR1 SGHTA and CDR2 FQGNSA. Deletions cut 3 bases from V and 2 bases from J, with 11 bases between. The CDR3 is 15 residues long. Here the CDR3 DNA reads TGTGCCAGCAGCTTTGGGGGTAGAGGCAATCAGCCCCAGCATTTT. Its translation: CASSFGGRGNQPQHF.

This clone has only one observation. This chain joins TRBV4-3 and TRBJ1-1, with D perhaps matching TRBD1 (6 bases). This CDR3 spans 17 amino acids. V gave up 3 bases and J gave up 2 bases, with 19 bases separating them. Germline CDR1 and CDR2: LGHNA and YSLEER. CDR3 sequence (DNA): TGCGCCAGCAGCCACCCCGGGAAGGGGGAGACCAACACTGAAGCTTTCTTT. This sequence encodes CASSHPGKGETNTEAFF.

The gene calls are TRBV7-2 and TRBJ2-5; a possible D gene is TRBD1 (5 bases). The CDR3 is 15 residues long. Trimming pared 1 base from V and 5 bases from J, leaving 14 bases between. Germline V gene sequence: CDR1 SGHTA, CDR2 FQGNSA. The CDR3 reads CASSLGLRAQETQYF. In DNA, the CDR3 is TGTGCCAGCAGCTTAGGTCTCAGGGCCCAGGAGACCCAGTACTTC. Filled out from reference TRBV7-2 and TRBJ2-5, the complete variable domain reads GAGVSQSPSNKVTEKGKDVELRCDPISGHTALYWYRQSLGQGLEFLIYFQGNSAPDKSGLPSDRFSAERTGGSVSTLTIQRTQQEDSAVYLCASSLGLRAQETQYFGPGTRLLVL.

J is TRBJ1-2 and V is TRBV6-1; D call uncertain. V shed 7 bases and J shed 4 bases, with 10 bases lying between them. The CDR3 loop spans 12 amino acids. Germline CDR1 and CDR2: MNHNS and SASEGT. This chain's CDR3 is CASMADSYGYTF. CDR3 nucleotides: TGTGCCAGCATGGCAGACTCCTATGGCTACACCTTC.

The chain joins TRBV2 to TRBJ2-7, with 12 bases lining up with TRBD1. The junction had 5 bases not matched to a gene; V was cut back by 8 bases and J by 6 bases. The germline CDR1 and CDR2 sequences are SNHLY and FYNNEI. The CDR3 contains 13 residues. The CDR3 coding sequence is TGTGCCAGCCTCCGGGACAGGGGGCTCGAGCAGTACTTC. Protein sequence: CASLRDRGLEQYF.

The chain joins TRBV7-3 to TRBJ2-7, with D perhaps TRBD1 (6 bases). This CDR3 is built from 14 residues. CDR1 is SGHTA, CDR2 FQGTGA, per germline. Trimming removed 5 bases from V and 1 base from J, with 12 bases in between. As DNA, the CDR3 is TGTGCCAGCAGCGCAGTCGGACAGTCCTACGAGCAGTACTTC. Amino acid sequence: CASSAVGQSYEQYF.

The chain combines TRBV7-2 with TRBJ1-1, with 8 bases aligning to TRBD1. This CDR3 has 13 residues. Germline CDR1 reads SGHTA; CDR2 reads FQGNSA. The V segment lost 6 bases and the J segment 4 bases; nucleotides outside the gene matches: 4. The CDR3 DNA reads TGTGCCAGCAGGGGAACAGGGGGCACTGAAGCTTTCTTT. Its translation is CASRGTGGTEAFF.

V usage is TRBV6-5 and J usage is TRBJ1-1, with 7 nucleotides matching TRBD1. The CDR3 contains 13 residues. Germline-derived CDR1 and CDR2 are MNHEY and SVGAGI. V lost 5 bases and J lost 5; bases outside the gene matches: 5. The CDR3 region is CASSEGARTEAFF. The CDR3, as DNA: TGTGCCAGCAGTGAGGGGGCACGAACTGAAGCTTTCTTT.

This clone is judged medium-sized (0.01 to 0.1%). The gene calls are TRBV21-1 and TRBJ1-5. TRBV21-1 is a pseudogene locus. CDR3 size: 14 residues. The CDR3 nucleotides are TGTGCCAGCTCCTCGGGGGGTAGCAATCAGCCCCAGCATTTT. It translates to CASSSGGSNQPQHF.

This clone was recorded a few times. The V and J genes are TRBV30 and TRBJ1-6, with TRBD1 identical over 12 bases. V was clipped by 2 bases and J by 6 bases; unmatched bases: 8. The length of the CDR3 is 17 residues. Germline V lookup: CDR1 GTSNPN, CDR2 SVGIG (reference sequence). In nucleotides, the CDR3 is TGTGCCTGGAGTCCAGGGACAGGGGGCTTTCTTAATTCACCCCTCCACTTT. Protein product: CAWSPGTGGFLNSPLHF.

This chain uses TRBV7-9 with TRBJ2-1; D ambiguous. CDR1 is SEHNR, CDR2 FQNEAQ, per germline (reference sequence). Deletions cut 4 bases from V and 0 bases from J, with 10 bases between. This CDR3 contains 15 residues. CDR3: CASSCRPCSYNEQFF. As DNA, the CDR3 is TGTGCCAGCAGCTGCCGACCCTGCTCCTACAATGAGCAGTTCTTC.

The chain links TRBV7-2 to TRBJ1-4; 9 bases map to TRBD1. This CDR3 is 16 amino acids long. The ends lost 0 bases at V and 8 bases at J; junction bases unmatched: 7. The germline CDR1 and CDR2 sequences are SGHTA and FQGNSA. The CDR3 coding sequence is TGTGCCAGCAGCTTAGCAGCACAGGGGGCAGGCGAAAAACTGTTTTTT. It translates to CASSLAAQGAGEKLFF.

The chain recombines TRBV6-5 with TRBJ1-2; 8 nucleotides match TRBD1. The CDR3 runs to 12 residues. V shed 4 bases and J 10 bases; nucleotides not matched to a gene: 5. CDR1 and CDR2 (germline): MNHEY, SVGAGI. The CDR3 sequence: CASSSDRGDYTF. CDR3 bases: TGTGCCAGCAGTTCCGACAGGGGCGACTACACCTTC.

The gene calls are TRBV7-2 and TRBJ2-7; D might be TRBD1 (5 bases). Germline CDR1 and CDR2: SGHTA and FQGNSA. The CDR3 spans 14 residues. The V gene lost 3 bases and the J gene lost 2 bases, with 11 bases spanning the gap. CDR3 sequence reads: CASSLMGRAYEQYF. In DNA, the CDR3 is TGTGCCAGCAGCTTGATGGGCAGGGCCTACGAGCAGTACTTC.

V usage is TRBV27 and J usage is TRBJ1-5; D unresolved. V was cut by 5 bases and J by 4 bases, with 12 bases left in between. This CDR3 spans 14 amino acids. Germline V gene sequence: CDR1 MNHEY, CDR2 SMNVEV (reference sequence). The CDR3 DNA sequence: TGTGCCAGCAGTAGTTGGGCCGGTAATCAGCCCCAGCATTTT. It yields the protein CASSSWAGNQPQHF.

This chain links TRBV4-3 with TRBJ1-1; TRBD1 might be the D (6 bases). Trimming removed 5 bases at V and 0 bases at J, with 16 bases between. CDR3 length: 16 amino acids. From germline, CDR1 is LGHNA and CDR2 YSLEER. CDR3 in amino acids: CASSSQEGHLNTEAFF. The DNA for the CDR3 is TGCGCCAGCAGCAGCCAAGAGGGACATCTGAACACTGAAGCTTTCTTT.

This chain uses TRBV4-3 with TRBJ2-5, with 15 bases matching TRBD2. Germline V gene sequence: CDR1 LGHNA, CDR2 YSLEER. V trimming: 4 bases; J trimming: 5 bases; junction bases outside the gene matches: 17. The CDR3 covers 20 residues. The CDR3 region is CASSPKGVGLAGGLSETQYF. The CDR3 nucleotides read TGCGCCAGCAGCCCCAAAGGGGTAGGACTAGCGGGGGGGCTTTCGGAGACCCAGTACTTC.

In its sample, this clone was seen once. The V and J genes are TRBV10-3 and TRBJ1-2; weak D call: TRBD1 (6 bases). Per the germline V gene, CDR1 is ENHRY and CDR2 is SYGVKD. V was shortened by 0 bases and J by 0 bases, with 17 bases between the two germline ends. The CDR3 covers 18 residues. The CDR3 nucleotides are TGTGCCATCAGTGAGTCTGGGGGGGGCAGGCCTACTAACTATGGCTACACCTTC. This encodes CAISESGGGRPTNYGYTF.

The rearrangement uses TRBV16 and TRBJ2-7; 10 bases are shared with TRBD1. V shed 4 bases, J shed 4 bases, and the junction held 1 base outside the gene matches. The CDR3 runs 13 residues. Germline V gene data show CDR1 as KGHSY and CDR2 as FQNENV. The CDR3 DNA reads as TGTGCCAGCAGCCCGGACAGGGGGTACGAGCAGTACTTC. It is translated as CASSPDRGYEQYF.

This clone was counted a single time. The chain links TRBV4-1 to TRBJ1-2, with 11 nucleotides matching TRBD1. Unmatched junction bases numbered 3, after V lost 1 base and J lost 5 bases. This CDR3 is built from 15 residues. Germline lookup yields CDR1 MGHRA and CDR2 YSYEKL. Here the CDR3 reads CASSQGDRGVYGYTF. The DNA of the CDR3 is TGCGCCAGCAGCCAAGGGGACAGGGGGGTTTATGGCTACACCTTC.

The sample holds one count of this clone. This CDR3 is also generated by other DNA sequences in the sample. The chain joins TRBV28 to TRBJ1-5; 9 nucleotides align to TRBD1. The CDR3 contains 14 residues. Germline CDR1 and CDR2: MDHEN and SYDVKM. Trimming took 4 bases from V and 4 from J; bases not matched to a gene: 2. The CDR3 loop is CASSSGQGNQPQHF. The CDR3 DNA reads as TGTGCCAGCAGTTCCGGACAGGGGAATCAGCCCCAGCATTTT. The entire variable domain, with the rest obtained from reference TRBV28 and TRBJ1-5, is as follows: DVKVTQSSRYLVKRTGEKVFLECVQDMDHENMFWYRQDPGLGLRLIYFSYDVKMKEKGDIPEGYSVSREKKERFSLILESASTNQTSMYLCASSSGQGNQPQHFGDGTRLSIL.

The V gene is TRBV5-4, the J gene TRBJ1-1; D remains ambiguous. V was shortened by 3 bases and J by 4 bases, with 10 bases between the two germline ends. In germline, CDR1 is SGHNT, CDR2 YYREEE (reference sequence). The CDR3 runs to 13 residues. CDR3 bases: TGTGCCAGCAGCTCGGGTCCGAGCACTGAAGCTTTCTTT. It yields the protein CASSSGPSTEAFF. Looking up the rest from reference TRBV5-4 and TRBJ1-1 gives the full variable domain: ETGVTQSPTHLIKTRGQQVTLRCSSQSGHNTVSWYQQALGQGPQFIFQYYREEENGRGNFPPRFSGLQFPNYSSELNVNALELDDSALYLCASSSGPSTEAFFGQGTRLTVV.

The rearrangement uses TRBV7-2 and TRBJ1-1, with 8 bases aligning to TRBD1. This CDR3 has 14 amino acids. In germline, CDR1 is SGHTA, CDR2 FQGNSA. The trim removed 4 bases at V and 6 bases at J, leaving 7 bases unmatched. The CDR3 is CASSSSGGFAEAFF. CDR3 bases: TGTGCCAGCAGCTCCTCAGGGGGCTTCGCTGAAGCTTTCTTT.